These 9 T cell receptor beta chains originate from one sample sequenced in a study of cytomegalovirus exposure and HLA in healthy donors. PCR employed 60 Vbeta and 13 Jbeta primers. Assay used: immunoSEQ multiplex PCR; TCRdb lists only in-frame clones, some missing. Found here are about 130,000 clones, roughly 71% of them singletons; the top ten hold about 6%. The sample consisted of PBMCs. These receptor sequences come from a woman in her fifties or sixties in good health and CMV-seropositive.

This chain connects TRBV5-4 to TRBJ1-1, with a possible D match to TRBD1 (5 bases). The CDR3 loop spans 14 amino acids. V was shortened by 4 bases and J by 0 bases, with 10 bases between the two germline ends. Per germline, CDR1 SGHNT and CDR2 YYREEE (reference sequence). CDR3 bases: TGTGCCAGCAGCCAACAGACAGTGAACACTGAAGCTTTCTTT. This sequence encodes CASSQQTVNTEAFF.

This clone showed up many times. The chain has TRBV2 and TRBJ1-2, with 10 bases fitting TRBD1. Germline CDR1 SNHLY, CDR2 FYNNEI. This CDR3 contains 13 residues. The junction had 7 bases not matched to a gene; V was cut back by 8 bases and J by 7 bases. CDR3 residues: CASGGTGVAGYTF. The DNA of the CDR3 is TGTGCCAGCGGAGGGACAGGGGTCGCTGGCTACACCTTC.

The chain uses TRBV7-2 and TRBJ1-5, with 8 nucleotides matching TRBD1. The V segment lost 2 bases and the J segment 7 bases; nucleotides outside the gene matches: 4. From germline, CDR1 is SGHTA and CDR2 FQGNSA. The CDR3 contains 14 residues. CDR3 protein: CASSLRGDRQPQHF. The CDR3 nucleotides are TGTGCCAGCAGCTTAAGAGGGGACAGGCAGCCCCAGCATTTT.

This clone was seen just once. The chain couples TRBV6-6 to TRBJ2-7; D is possibly TRBD2 (5 bases). Trimming pared 6 bases from V and 2 bases from J, leaving 17 bases between. There are 15 residues in the CDR3. From germline, CDR1 is MNHNY and CDR2 SVGAGI (reference sequence). In DNA, the CDR3 is TGTGCCAGCAGCCAAAGGGCGGGCCTAACCTACGAGCAGTACTTC. The encoded protein is CASSQRAGLTYEQYF.

V usage is TRBV10-3 and J usage is TRBJ2-7, with 9 bases identical to TRBD1. V was pared by 2 bases and J by 2 bases, with 7 bases of the junction left unmatched. In germline, CDR1 is ENHRY, CDR2 SYGVKD. The CDR3 runs 16 residues. CDR3 coding DNA: TGTGCCATCAGTGAGGGACAGGGGATCAGGGCCTACGAGCAGTACTTC. Encoded protein: CAISEGQGIRAYEQYF.

This chain connects TRBV6-5 to TRBJ2-5, with D uncertain. CDR1 and CDR2 (germline): MNHEY, SVGAGI. This CDR3 has 12 amino acids. V lost 6 bases, J lost 3 bases, and 8 bases lay in between. The CDR3 region is CASRSLKETQYF. CDR3 DNA: TGTGCCAGCAGATCCTTAAAAGAGACCCAGTACTTC.

The rearrangement uses TRBV30 and TRBJ1-1, with unresolved D. V dropped 3 bases and J dropped 4 bases, with 12 bases sitting between them. Looked up from germline, CDR1 is GTSNPN and CDR2 is SVGIG (reference sequence). CDR3 size: 13 residues. CDR3 coding DNA: TGTGCCTGGAGAACTTACGTCGGCACTGAAGCTTTCTTT. Its protein is CAWRTYVGTEAFF.

The chain uses TRBV7-9 and TRBJ2-7, with TRBD2 as a possible D gene (6 bases). The CDR3 loop spans 12 amino acids. V lost 3 bases to trimming and J lost 6 bases, with 9 bases between them. The germline V gene has CDR1 SEHNR and CDR2 FQNEAQ (reference sequence). The CDR3 bases are TGTGCCAGCAGCTTTGCGGGGATCGAGCAGTACTTC. This codes for CASSFAGIEQYF.

The V and J genes are TRBV4-3 and TRBJ2-1; D not certain. CDR1 is LGHNA, CDR2 YSLEER, per germline. This CDR3 contains 15 residues. V lost 1 base to trimming and J lost 2 bases, with 9 bases between them. CDR3 in amino acids: CASSQVAAAYNEQFF. CDR3 DNA: TGCGCCAGCAGCCAAGTCGCTGCGGCCTACAATGAGCAGTTCTTC.